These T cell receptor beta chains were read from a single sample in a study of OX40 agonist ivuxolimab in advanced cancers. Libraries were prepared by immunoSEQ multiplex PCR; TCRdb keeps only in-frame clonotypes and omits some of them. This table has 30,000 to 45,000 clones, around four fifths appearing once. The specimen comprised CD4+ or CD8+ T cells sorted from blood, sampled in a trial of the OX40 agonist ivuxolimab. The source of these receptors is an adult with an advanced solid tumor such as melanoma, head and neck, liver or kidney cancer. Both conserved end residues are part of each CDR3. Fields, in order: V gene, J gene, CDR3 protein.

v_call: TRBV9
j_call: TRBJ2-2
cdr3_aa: CASSAEWGDGELFF

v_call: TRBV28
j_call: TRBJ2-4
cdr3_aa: CASSSLRGRNIQYF

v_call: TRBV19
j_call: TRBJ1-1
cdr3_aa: CASSPRDRDTEAFF

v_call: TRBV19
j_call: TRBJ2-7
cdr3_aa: CASRGAGDPYEQYF

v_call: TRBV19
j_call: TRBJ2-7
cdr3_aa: CASSSTSVRYEQYF

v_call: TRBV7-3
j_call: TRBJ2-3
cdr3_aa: CASSLIGDTQYF

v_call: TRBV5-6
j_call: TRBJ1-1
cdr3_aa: CASSLALQGAEAFF

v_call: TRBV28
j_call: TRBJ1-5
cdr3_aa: CASSEVGGRGLYSNQPQHF

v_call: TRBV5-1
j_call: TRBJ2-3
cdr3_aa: CASSDQHSTDTQYF

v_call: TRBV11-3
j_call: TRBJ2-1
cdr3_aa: CASSLEGTSGPYNEQFF

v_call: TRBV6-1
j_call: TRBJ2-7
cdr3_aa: CASSDVRTSGALEQYF

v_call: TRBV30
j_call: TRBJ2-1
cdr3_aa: CAWKRGAGNEQFF

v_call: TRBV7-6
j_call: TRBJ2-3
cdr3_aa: CASSQDRVTDTQYF

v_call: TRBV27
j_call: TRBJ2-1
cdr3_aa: CASSGLTGKAYNEQFF

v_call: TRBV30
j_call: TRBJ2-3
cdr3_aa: CAYRTSGRVDTQYF

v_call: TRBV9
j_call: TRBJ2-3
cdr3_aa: CASSAHPKGGTDTQYF

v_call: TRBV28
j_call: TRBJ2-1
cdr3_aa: CASSHHGQGYDEQFF

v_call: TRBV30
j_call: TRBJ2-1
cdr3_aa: CAWSLQGNEQFF

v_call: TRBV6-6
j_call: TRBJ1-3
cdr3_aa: CASSYEGARGNTIYF

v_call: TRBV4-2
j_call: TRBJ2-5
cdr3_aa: CASSPRLARSGETQYF